The 21 T cell receptor beta chains in this list originate from one sample, sequenced in a study of blood T cell repertoires in COVID-19. Assay: immunoSEQ multiplex PCR; the TCRdb copy retains only in-frame clones and omits some. The repertoire holds 150,000 to 200,000 clones, with over 80% as singletons. Sample: peripheral blood. These receptors were obtained from a woman in her twenties or thirties with acute or convalescent COVID-19.

This rearrangement joins TRBV5-1 to TRBJ1-1; D might be TRBD1 (5 bases). Germline V CDR1 and CDR2: SGHRS, YFSETQ. The ends were cut back, 0 bases at V and 4 bases at J, with 16 bases in the middle. The CDR3 sequence is 16 residues long. CDR3 coding DNA: TGCGCCAGCAGCTTGGCCGAGGCAGGGCGGCGCACTGAAGCTTTCTTT. Protein sequence: CASSLAEAGRRTEAFF.

This clone was seen only once. The CDR3 spells CASSSTRNEQFF. The CDR3 DNA sequence: TGTGCCAGCAGCTCGACAAGGAATGAGCAGTTCTTC. The gene calls are TRBV5-4 and TRBJ2-1; no clear D. The CDR3 contains 12 residues. Germline lookup yields CDR1 SGHNT and CDR2 YYREEE (reference sequence). The V and J ends lost 3 bases and 7 bases respectively, with 8 bases between them.

CDR3: CASSLSILAGHPLYEQYF. CDR3 in DNA: TGCGCCAGCAGCCTATCAATTTTAGCGGGCCATCCTCTCTACGAGCAGTACTTC. This chain joins TRBV4-3 and TRBJ2-7; the match to TRBD2 covers 7 bases. The CDR3 runs to 18 residues. J gave up 3 bases and V 4 bases, and 18 bases lay outside the gene matches. CDR1 is LGHNA and CDR2 is YSLEER in the germline V gene.

The V call is TRBV9, the J call TRBJ2-1, with 10 bases identical to TRBD2. The CDR3 runs 15 residues. With 1 base clipped from V and 6 bases from J, the junction kept 4 bases outside the gene matches. CDR1 and CDR2 (germline): SGDLS, YYNGEE. The CDR3 DNA reads TGTGCCAGCAGCGTACGAGCGGGGGGGCTCAATGAGCAGTTCTTC. Protein: CASSVRAGGLNEQFF.

The chain joins TRBV5-5 to TRBJ1-2; a possible D gene is TRBD1 (6 bases). Germline CDR1 SGHKS, CDR2 YYEKEE (reference sequence). V gave up 2 bases and J gave up 4 bases, with 9 bases separating them. CDR3 length: 13 residues. CDR3: CASSLTGRYGYTF. CDR3 DNA sequence: TGTGCCAGCAGCTTAACAGGGCGCTATGGCTACACCTTC. Complete variable domain (other parts from reference TRBV5-5 and TRBJ1-2): DAGVTQSPTHLIKTRGQQVTLRCSPISGHKSVSWYQQVLGQGPQFIFQYYEKEERGRGNFPDRFSARQFPNYSSELNVNALLLGDSALYLCASSLTGRYGYTFGSGTRLTVV.

This clone was observed at least ten times. V gene TRBV3-1 (or the pseudogene TRBV3-2) combines with J gene TRBJ2-3; 14 nucleotides match TRBD2. J was trimmed by 0 bases and V by 2 bases; bases with no gene match: 10. This CDR3 has 20 amino acids. Germline V lookup: CDR1 LGHDT, CDR2 YNNKEL (reference sequence). The CDR3 nucleotides are TGTGCCAGCAGCCAATGGTCTTCGACTAGCGGGAGGGCGAGCACAGATACGCAGTATTTT. This encodes CASSQWSSTSGRASTDTQYF.

The chain recombines TRBV5-6 with TRBJ1-2; D is undetermined. V lost 2 bases and J 4 bases, leaving 12 bases between the germline ends. The CDR3 sequence is 14 residues long. CDR1 and CDR2 (germline): SGHDT, YYEEEE. The CDR3 DNA sequence: TGTGCCAGCAGCTTCAGAGAGCGCGGCTATGGCTACACCTTC. Encoded protein: CASSFRERGYGYTF.

This clone was recorded only once. V gene TRBV18 combines with J gene TRBJ2-5; 7 bases agree with TRBD1. There are 13 residues in the CDR3. Germline trimming cut 3 bases from V and 4 bases from J; bases unmatched to any gene: 2. Germline V CDR1 and CDR2: KGHSH, LQKENI. DNA of the CDR3: TGTGCCAGCTCACCGTGGACAGGAGAGACCCAGTACTTC. This gives the protein CASSPWTGETQYF.

The chain links TRBV19 to TRBJ1-2; D is ambiguous. The V gene's germline CDR1 is LNHDA and CDR2 SQIVND (reference sequence). With 6 bases removed from V and 8 bases from J, the gap between germline ends came to 16 bases. The CDR3 loop spans 13 amino acids. In nucleotides, the CDR3 is TGTGCCAGTAGGGAGTTGCCCCTGGAGGGCTACACCTTC. It yields the protein CASRELPLEGYTF.

Only one count was recorded for this clone. The chain has TRBV7-9 and TRBJ1-4; D gene ambiguous. The length of the CDR3 is 15 residues. V lost 9 bases to trimming and J lost 0 bases, with 14 bases between them. CDR1 is SEHNR and CDR2 is FQNEAQ in the germline V gene (reference sequence). CDR3 bases: TGTGCCAGTACCCCAGGAGGCCCAACTAATGAAAAACTGTTTTTT. Residues: CASTPGGPTNEKLFF. The variable domain in full, completed from reference TRBV7-9 and TRBJ1-4, reads DTGVSQNPRHKITKRGQNVTFRCDPISEHNRLYWYRQTLGQGPEFLTYFQNEAQLEKSRLLSDRFSAERPKGSFSTLEIQRTEQGDSAMYLCASTPGGPTNEKLFFGSGTQLSVL.

The genes are TRBV7-3 and TRBJ2-3; a weak D match, TRBD1 (7 bases). Trimming took off 5 bases at V and 1 base at J, with 10 bases between the two ends. The CDR3 totals 14 residues. Per germline, CDR1 SGHTA and CDR2 FQGTGA. The CDR3 sequence: CASSPRGGTDTQYF. Here the CDR3 DNA reads TGTGCCAGCAGCCCCAGGGGGGGCACAGATACGCAGTATTTT.

The chain combines TRBV2 with TRBJ2-1, with 12 bases that match TRBD2. The germline CDR1 and CDR2 sequences are SNHLY and FYNNEI. With V trimmed by 10 bases and J by 5 bases, 3 bases remained unmatched. The CDR3 has 13 residues. The CDR3 DNA follows: TGTGCCACACGGACTAGCGGGAACAATGAGCAGTTCTTC. Protein sequence: CATRTSGNNEQFF.

The V gene is TRBV28, the J gene TRBJ2-2; unclear D gene. V was trimmed by 5 bases and J by 3 bases, leaving 13 bases between them. Germline assignment: CDR1 MDHEN and CDR2 SYDVKM. The CDR3 consists of 15 residues. CDR3 in amino acids: CASSIDNQHTGELFF. CDR3 sequence (DNA): TGTGCCAGCAGTATTGACAATCAGCACACCGGGGAGCTGTTTTTT.

The chain joins TRBV11-1 to TRBJ1-3, with TRBD1 matching over 7 bases. The CDR3 is 15 amino acids. Germline V CDR1 and CDR2: SGHAT, FQDESV (reference sequence). Trimming took 4 bases from V and 0 from J; bases not matched to a gene: 3. CDR3 sequence reads: CASSSTGRSGNTIYF. For the CDR3, the DNA is TGTGCCAGCAGCTCGACAGGGCGCTCTGGAAACACCATATATTTT.

This clone was recorded once. The J gene is TRBJ1-1, the V gene TRBV6-5, with 7 bases identical to TRBD1. This CDR3 has 15 residues. Germline V gene lookup returns CDR1 MNHEY and CDR2 SVGAGI. V gave up 0 bases and J gave up 5 bases; unmatched junction bases: 6. In DNA form, the CDR3 reads TGTGCCAGCAGTTACTCGAGGGGGCTTGCAACTGAAGCTTTCTTT. It is translated as CASSYSRGLATEAFF.

This CDR3 reads CSVADSGYGYTF. DNA of the CDR3: TGCAGCGTTGCGGACAGCGGCTATGGCTACACCTTC. The J gene is TRBJ1-2, the V gene TRBV29-1; weak D call: TRBD1 (6 bases). The CDR3 has 12 residues. Trimming cost V 4 bases and J 4 bases, with 10 bases left between them. Germline V lookup: CDR1 SQVTM, CDR2 ANQGSEA. Using reference TRBV29-1 and TRBJ1-2 for the parts outside the CDR3, the full variable domain is SAVISQKPSRDICQRGTSLTIQCQVDSQVTMMFWYRQQPGQSLTLIATANQGSEATYESGFVIDKFPISRPNLTFSTLTVSNMSPEDSSIYLCSVADSGYGYTFGSGTRLTVV.

The chain couples TRBV5-1 to TRBJ1-1; 8 bases line up with TRBD1. V shed 0 bases, J shed 10 bases, and the junction held 5 bases outside the gene matches. Germline V CDR1 and CDR2: SGHRS, YFSETQ. This CDR3 has 13 amino acids. CDR3 region: CASSLAGGATAFF. DNA of the CDR3: TGCGCCAGCAGCTTGGCAGGGGGCGCGACAGCTTTCTTT.

The V call is TRBV5-5, the J call TRBJ2-5; TRBD1 matches at 8 bases. Looked up from germline, CDR1 is SGHKS and CDR2 is YYEKEE (reference sequence). The CDR3 spans 13 residues. The J segment lost 5 bases and the V segment lost 1 base, leaving 1 base of the junction unmatched. CDR3 loop: CASSLRDRETQYF. The CDR3 nucleotides are TGTGCCAGCAGCTTGCGGGACAGGGAGACCCAGTACTTC.

This clone has only one observation. The CDR3 loop reads CASSYQTGATKGYEQYF. Here the CDR3 DNA reads TGCGCCAGCAGCTACCAGACAGGGGCCACGAAGGGCTACGAGCAGTACTTC. The rearrangement uses TRBV5-1 and TRBJ2-7; 8 positions match TRBD1. The CDR3 consists of 17 residues. The germline V gene encodes CDR1 SGHRS and CDR2 YFSETQ. J gave up 3 bases and V 3 bases, and 14 bases lay outside the gene matches.

The chain employs TRBV6-4 and TRBJ2-7, with 8 bases identical to TRBD2. The CDR3 sequence is 16 residues long. In germline, CDR1 is MRHNA, CDR2 SNTAGT. V shed 4 bases, J shed 1 base, and the junction held 9 bases outside the gene matches. CDR3 protein: CASSVVAGQPSYEQYF. The CDR3 coding sequence is TGTGCCAGCAGTGTAGTAGCGGGACAACCGTCCTACGAGCAGTACTTC.

The rearrangement links TRBV27 to TRBJ1-4, with D possibly TRBD1 on 5 matching bases. This CDR3 has 17 amino acids. V lost 5 bases and J 7 bases, leaving 23 bases between the germline ends. From germline, CDR1 is MNHEY and CDR2 SMNVEV (reference sequence). The CDR3 bases are TGTGCCAGCAGTCGAACCTCGGGACGGGGAGGTAGTGAAAAACTGTTTTTT. Translated, it gives CASSRTSGRGGSEKLFF.